The rows below give T cell receptor beta chains drawn from one sample of a study of T cell clonotyping in hematopoietic cell transplantation. TCRdb keeps only in-frame clones here, not all; method: immunoSEQ multiplex PCR. This sample has fewer than 50,000 clones, with 94% found just once. Sequences were obtained from peripheral blood mononuclear cells. The receptors were sampled from a woman between 45 and 65 years old in good health. Some clones in this sample may be carry-over from other donors' samples. Both conserved end residues are trimmed from each CDR3. Fields, in order: CDR3 protein, V gene, J gene.

CDR3 protein: ASSVDRGLSYGYT
V gene: TRBV4-2
J gene: TRBJ1-2

CDR3 protein: ASSLVLRDGTDTQY
V gene: TRBV11-2
J gene: TRBJ2-3

CDR3 protein: ASKRTGVDYGYT
V gene: TRBV6-5
J gene: TRBJ1-2

CDR3 protein: ASSLAGGTQETQY
V gene: TRBV7-2
J gene: TRBJ2-5

CDR3 protein: ATATGEPNSPLH
V gene: TRBV10-3
J gene: TRBJ1-6

CDR3 protein: AWSVRPTGSHYEQY
V gene: TRBV30
J gene: TRBJ2-7

CDR3 protein: ASSVSGGAGEQY
V gene: TRBV6-1
J gene: TRBJ2-7

CDR3 protein: ASSYSDNYGYT
V gene: TRBV6-5
J gene: TRBJ1-2

CDR3 protein: AIRETGGTRGYT
V gene: TRBV10-3
J gene: TRBJ1-2

CDR3 protein: GWGASGSTDTQY
V gene: TRBV29-1
J gene: TRBJ2-3

CDR3 protein: ASSQVVADTQY
V gene: TRBV4-3
J gene: TRBJ2-3

CDR3 protein: SVEERGSVYT
V gene: TRBV29-1
J gene: TRBJ1-2

CDR3 protein: ASSPPSGGARDEQY
V gene: TRBV28
J gene: TRBJ2-7

CDR3 protein: ASSGRTVNTEAF
V gene: TRBV25-1
J gene: TRBJ1-1

CDR3 protein: ASSPRGGLLSEAF
V gene: TRBV19
J gene: TRBJ1-1

CDR3 protein: ASTPGSNQPQH
V gene: TRBV19
J gene: TRBJ1-5

CDR3 protein: ASSLVEGSLF
V gene: TRBV7-8
J gene: TRBJ1-4

CDR3 protein: ASSPTGAYEQY
V gene: TRBV19
J gene: TRBJ2-7

CDR3 protein: ASRRCPWDSQRVNTEAF
V gene: TRBV21-1
J gene: TRBJ1-1

CDR3 protein: ASSLIFREYPEAF
V gene: TRBV11-2
J gene: TRBJ1-1

CDR3 protein: ASSDPGQAAGYT
V gene: TRBV5-1
J gene: TRBJ1-2

CDR3 protein: ASSGAQGVTQY
V gene: TRBV25-1
J gene: TRBJ2-5

CDR3 protein: ASSLYNTNTEAF
V gene: TRBV11-2
J gene: TRBJ1-1

CDR3 protein: ASSLSAGNTEAF
V gene: TRBV7-3
J gene: TRBJ1-1

CDR3 protein: ASSPHPTDREAF
V gene: TRBV9
J gene: TRBJ1-1

CDR3 protein: ATLMGTGITDTQY
V gene: TRBV10-3
J gene: TRBJ2-3

CDR3 protein: ASSARGGIDTGELF
V gene: TRBV9
J gene: TRBJ2-2

CDR3 protein: SVDPGAGKLF
V gene: TRBV29-1
J gene: TRBJ1-4

CDR3 protein: ASSLQSNQPQH
V gene: TRBV27
J gene: TRBJ1-5

CDR3 protein: ASSQGGGPQH
V gene: TRBV7-2
J gene: TRBJ1-5

CDR3 protein: ASSIGTAGYT
V gene: TRBV5-1
J gene: TRBJ1-2

CDR3 protein: ASRLGRAATEAF
V gene: TRBV6-1
J gene: TRBJ1-1

CDR3 protein: ASSKAREDTEAF
V gene: TRBV21-1
J gene: TRBJ1-1

CDR3 protein: ASSLQGGNTIY
V gene: TRBV28
J gene: TRBJ1-3

CDR3 protein: ASRKLSDPTDTQY
V gene: TRBV19
J gene: TRBJ2-3

CDR3 protein: ASNLRVPYEQY
V gene: TRBV2
J gene: TRBJ2-7

CDR3 protein: ASSIVSFQRGVTTGELF
V gene: TRBV19
J gene: TRBJ2-2

CDR3 protein: ASSYSTGYEAF
V gene: TRBV6-5
J gene: TRBJ1-1

CDR3 protein: ASSFGGQGETQY
V gene: TRBV7-2
J gene: TRBJ2-5

CDR3 protein: ASSGGQGRQPQH
V gene: TRBV6-1
J gene: TRBJ1-5

CDR3 protein: AWKPRGFDGYT
V gene: TRBV30
J gene: TRBJ1-2

CDR3 protein: ASTSYSGNTIY
V gene: TRBV5-6
J gene: TRBJ1-3

CDR3 protein: ASSPAGGSDGYT
V gene: TRBV4-2
J gene: TRBJ1-2

CDR3 protein: ASSLGQGQETQY
V gene: TRBV5-1
J gene: TRBJ2-5

CDR3 protein: ASSLLGSPGNTIY
V gene: TRBV2
J gene: TRBJ1-3

CDR3 protein: ASSPAGRDSPLH
V gene: TRBV7-9
J gene: TRBJ1-6

CDR3 protein: ASSGLGQRNTEAF
V gene: TRBV10-1
J gene: TRBJ1-1

CDR3 protein: ASSYSTGFSEKLF
V gene: TRBV6-5
J gene: TRBJ1-4

CDR3 protein: ASSLETGGEDTQY
V gene: TRBV11-3
J gene: TRBJ2-3

CDR3 protein: SARTDSYEQY
V gene: TRBV29-1
J gene: TRBJ2-7

CDR3 protein: ASSLGQYYGYT
V gene: TRBV7-9
J gene: TRBJ1-2

CDR3 protein: ASSYSRAGTGELF
V gene: TRBV6-6
J gene: TRBJ2-2